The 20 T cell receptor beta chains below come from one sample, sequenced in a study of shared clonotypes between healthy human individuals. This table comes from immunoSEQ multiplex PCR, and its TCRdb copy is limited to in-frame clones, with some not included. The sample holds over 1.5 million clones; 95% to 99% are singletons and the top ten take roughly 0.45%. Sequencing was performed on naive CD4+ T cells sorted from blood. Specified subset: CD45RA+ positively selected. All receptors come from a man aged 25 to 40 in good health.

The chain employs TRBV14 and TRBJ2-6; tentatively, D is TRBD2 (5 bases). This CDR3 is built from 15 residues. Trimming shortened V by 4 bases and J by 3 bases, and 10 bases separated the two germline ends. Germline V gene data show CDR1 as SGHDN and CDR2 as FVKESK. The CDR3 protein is CASSLLGVGANVLTF. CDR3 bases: TGTGCCAGCAGCCTCCTGGGAGTTGGGGCCAACGTCCTGACTTTC.

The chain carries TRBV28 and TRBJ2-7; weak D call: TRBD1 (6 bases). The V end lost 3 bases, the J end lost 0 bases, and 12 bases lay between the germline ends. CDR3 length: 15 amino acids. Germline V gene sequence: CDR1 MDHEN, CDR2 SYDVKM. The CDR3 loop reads CASSFDRRSSYEQYF. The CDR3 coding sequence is TGTGCCAGCAGTTTCGACAGGAGGAGCTCCTACGAGCAGTACTTC.

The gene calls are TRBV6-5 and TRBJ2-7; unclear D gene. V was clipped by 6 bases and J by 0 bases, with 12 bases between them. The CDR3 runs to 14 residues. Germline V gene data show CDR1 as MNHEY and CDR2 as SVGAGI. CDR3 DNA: TGTGCCAGCAGCCTCCGTGGTCACTCCTACGAGCAGTACTTC. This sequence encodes CASSLRGHSYEQYF.

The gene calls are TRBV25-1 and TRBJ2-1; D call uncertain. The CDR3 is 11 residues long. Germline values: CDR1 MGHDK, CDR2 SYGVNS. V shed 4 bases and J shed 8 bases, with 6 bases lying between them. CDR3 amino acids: CASSVRDEQFF. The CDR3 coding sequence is TGTGCCAGCAGTGTTCGTGATGAGCAGTTCTTC.

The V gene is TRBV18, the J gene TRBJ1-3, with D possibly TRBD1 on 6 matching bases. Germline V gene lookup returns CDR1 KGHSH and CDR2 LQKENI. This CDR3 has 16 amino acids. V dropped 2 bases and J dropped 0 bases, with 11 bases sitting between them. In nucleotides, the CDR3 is TGTGCCAGCTCACCAAGGACAGCGGGCTCTGGAAACACCATATATTTT. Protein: CASSPRTAGSGNTIYF.

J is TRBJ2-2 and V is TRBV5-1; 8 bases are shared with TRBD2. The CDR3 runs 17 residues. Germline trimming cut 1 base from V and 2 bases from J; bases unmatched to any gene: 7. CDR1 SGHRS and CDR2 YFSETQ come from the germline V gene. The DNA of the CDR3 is TGCGCCAGCAGCTTGTTTCCGGGAGGGCCTAACACCGGGGAGCTGTTTTTT. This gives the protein CASSLFPGGPNTGELFF.

The DNA for the CDR3 is TGTGCCAGCAGTAAAGAAAAAAATCAGCCCCAGCATTTT. This sequence encodes CASSKEKNQPQHF. The gene calls are TRBV7-8 and TRBJ1-5; D not resolved. Trimming removed 6 bases from V and 4 bases from J, with 10 bases in between. The length of the CDR3 is 13 residues. CDR1 is SGHVS, CDR2 FQNEAQ, per germline.

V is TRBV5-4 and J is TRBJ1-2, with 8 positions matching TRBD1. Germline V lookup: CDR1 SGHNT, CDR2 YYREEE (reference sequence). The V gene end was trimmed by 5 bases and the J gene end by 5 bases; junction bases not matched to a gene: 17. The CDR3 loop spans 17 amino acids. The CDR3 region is CASRGKTQGELRYGYTF. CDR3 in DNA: TGTGCCAGCAGAGGCAAAACACAGGGGGAGTTAAGATATGGCTACACCTTC.

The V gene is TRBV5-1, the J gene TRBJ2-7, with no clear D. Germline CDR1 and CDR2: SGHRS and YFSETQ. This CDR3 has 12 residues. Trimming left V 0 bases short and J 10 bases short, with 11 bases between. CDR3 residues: CASSLDSFRQYF. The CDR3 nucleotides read TGCGCCAGCAGCTTGGACTCGTTTCGCCAGTACTTC.

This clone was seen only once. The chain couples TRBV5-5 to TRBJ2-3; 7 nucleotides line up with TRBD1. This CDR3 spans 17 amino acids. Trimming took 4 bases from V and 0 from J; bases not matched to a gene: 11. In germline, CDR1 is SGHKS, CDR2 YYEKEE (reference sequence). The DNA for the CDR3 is TGTGCCAGCAGCCCCGGGGACAGCCTACCTAGCACAGATACGCAGTATTTT. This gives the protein CASSPGDSLPSTDTQYF. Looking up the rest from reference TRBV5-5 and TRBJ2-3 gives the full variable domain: DAGVTQSPTHLIKTRGQQVTLRCSPISGHKSVSWYQQVLGQGPQFIFQYYEKEERGRGNFPDRFSARQFPNYSSELNVNALLLGDSALYLCASSPGDSLPSTDTQYFGPGTRLTVL.

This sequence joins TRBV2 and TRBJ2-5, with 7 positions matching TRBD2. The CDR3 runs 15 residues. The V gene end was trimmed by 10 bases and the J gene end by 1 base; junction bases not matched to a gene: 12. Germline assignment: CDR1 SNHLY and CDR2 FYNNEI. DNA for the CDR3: TGTGCCACCGTTGGGGGGAGCGGGGCCCAAGAGACCCAGTACTTC. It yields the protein CATVGGSGAQETQYF.

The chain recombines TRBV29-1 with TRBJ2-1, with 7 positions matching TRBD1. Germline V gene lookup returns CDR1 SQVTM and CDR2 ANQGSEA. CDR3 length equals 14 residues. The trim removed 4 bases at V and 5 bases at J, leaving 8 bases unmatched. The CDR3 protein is CSVVGSRGNNEQFF. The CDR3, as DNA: TGCAGCGTTGTAGGAAGCAGGGGGAACAATGAGCAGTTCTTC.

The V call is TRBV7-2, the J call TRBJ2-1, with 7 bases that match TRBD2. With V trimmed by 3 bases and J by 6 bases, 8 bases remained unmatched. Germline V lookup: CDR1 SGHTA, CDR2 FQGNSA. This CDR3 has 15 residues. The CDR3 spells CASSLAGTTGNEQFF. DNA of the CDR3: TGTGCCAGCAGCTTGGCCGGGACTACCGGCAATGAGCAGTTCTTC.

CDR3: CASSAGTGVRGEQFF. Here the CDR3 DNA reads TGTGCCAGCAGTGCGGGGACAGGGGTACGAGGCGAGCAGTTCTTC. This rearrangement joins TRBV28 to TRBJ2-1; 10 nucleotides agree with TRBD1. With V trimmed by 5 bases and J by 10 bases, 11 bases remained unmatched. CDR1 is MDHEN and CDR2 is SYDVKM in the germline V gene. This CDR3 has 15 residues.

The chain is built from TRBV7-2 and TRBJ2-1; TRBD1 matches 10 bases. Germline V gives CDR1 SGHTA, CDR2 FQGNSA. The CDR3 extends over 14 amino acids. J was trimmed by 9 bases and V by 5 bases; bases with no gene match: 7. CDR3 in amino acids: CASSPQTGGGEQFF. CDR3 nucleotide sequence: TGTGCCAGCAGCCCCCAGACAGGGGGCGGTGAGCAGTTCTTC.

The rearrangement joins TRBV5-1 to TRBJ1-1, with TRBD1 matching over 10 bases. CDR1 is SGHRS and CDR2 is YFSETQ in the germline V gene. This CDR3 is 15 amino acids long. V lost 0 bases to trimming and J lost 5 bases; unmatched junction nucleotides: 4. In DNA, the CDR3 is TGCGCCAGCAGCTTGGCCGACAGGGGGCTTACTGAAGCTTTCTTT. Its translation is CASSLADRGLTEAFF.

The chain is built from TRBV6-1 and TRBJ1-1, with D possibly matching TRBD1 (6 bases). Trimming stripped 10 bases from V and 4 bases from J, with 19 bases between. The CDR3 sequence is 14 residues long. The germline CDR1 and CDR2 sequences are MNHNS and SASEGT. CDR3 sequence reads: CATAIGTSGTEAFF. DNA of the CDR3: TGTGCCACCGCGATTGGGACATCCGGCACTGAAGCTTTCTTT.

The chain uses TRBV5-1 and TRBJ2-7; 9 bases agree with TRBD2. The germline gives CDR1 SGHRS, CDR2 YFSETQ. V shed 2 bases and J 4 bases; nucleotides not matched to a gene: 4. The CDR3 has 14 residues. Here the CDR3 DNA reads TGCGCCAGCAGCTTTCCTAGCGGGAATTACGAGCAGTACTTC. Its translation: CASSFPSGNYEQYF.

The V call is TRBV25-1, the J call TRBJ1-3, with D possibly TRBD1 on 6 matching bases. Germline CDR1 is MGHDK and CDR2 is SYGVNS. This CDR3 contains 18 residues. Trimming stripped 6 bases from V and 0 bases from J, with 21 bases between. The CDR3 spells CASRPIGRGKNSGNTIYF. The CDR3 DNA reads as TGTGCCAGCAGGCCTATCGGCAGGGGAAAAAACTCTGGAAACACCATATATTTT. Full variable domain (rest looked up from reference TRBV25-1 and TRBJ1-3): EADIYQTPRYLVIGTGKKITLECSQTMGHDKMYWYQQDPGMELHLIHYSYGVNSTEKGDLSSESTVSRIRTEHFPLTLESARPSHTSQYLCASRPIGRGKNSGNTIYFGEGSWLTVV.

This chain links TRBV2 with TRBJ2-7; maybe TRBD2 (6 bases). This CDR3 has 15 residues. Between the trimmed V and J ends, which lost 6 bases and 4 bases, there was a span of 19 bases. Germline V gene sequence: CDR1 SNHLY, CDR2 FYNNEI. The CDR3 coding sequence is TGTGCCAGCAGCGTCAATGGGGGACTGGGGTACGAGCAGTACTTC. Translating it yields CASSVNGGLGYEQYF.